The clone carrying this T cell receptor (beta chain) was observed many times. Its specificity is not known. This entry comes from a study of early T cells in non-severe SARS-CoV-2 infection. About the research overall: It was bulk RNA from unsorted whole blood that was sequenced, and the chains were unpaired.

Unique molecular identifiers were added to individual cDNA molecules. In TCRdb, the 5' RACE reads were re-called with MiXCR into one record per CDR3 protein. There are 95,000 to 150,000 distinct CDR3 sequences in the sample; under 15% occur only once, and 20% to 25% lies in the top ten. Notes on the study in general: Anti-spike CD8 responses were favored in VDJdb matching, and private and CD4 specificities were missed.

Trimming took off 1 base at V and 8 bases at J, with 6 bases between the two ends. CDR1 and CDR2 (germline): MGHDK, SYGVNS. The CDR3 runs to 12 residues. This TCR derives from an adult who was a healthcare worker with PCR-confirmed SARS-CoV-2 infection or an uninfected control (not recorded which). The sample was whole blood. The chain links TRBV25-1 to TRBJ2-1; D remains unclear. Here the CDR3 reads CASSELPDEQFF. The CDR3 nucleotides are TGTGCCAGCAGTGAATTACCCGATGAGCAGTTCTTC.